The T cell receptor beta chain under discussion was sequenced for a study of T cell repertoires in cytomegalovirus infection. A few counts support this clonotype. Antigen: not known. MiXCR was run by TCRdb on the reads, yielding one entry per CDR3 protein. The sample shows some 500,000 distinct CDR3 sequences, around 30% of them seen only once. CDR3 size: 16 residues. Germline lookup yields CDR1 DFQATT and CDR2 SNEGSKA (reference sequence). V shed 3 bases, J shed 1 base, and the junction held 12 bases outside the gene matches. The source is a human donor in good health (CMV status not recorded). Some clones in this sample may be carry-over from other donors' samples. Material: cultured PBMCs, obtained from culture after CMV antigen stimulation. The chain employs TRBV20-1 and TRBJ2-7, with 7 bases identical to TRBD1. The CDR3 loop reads CSARALGQKKSYEQYF. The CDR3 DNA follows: TGCAGTGCTAGGGCGTTGGGACAGAAAAAATCCTACGAGCAGTACTTC.